This TCR beta chain was recorded in a study of T cell responses to AZD1222 COVID-19 vaccine. TCRdb's copy holds only in-frame clones and misses some; the assay was immunoSEQ multiplex PCR. This sample has over 120,000 clones; roughly nine tenths occur once, and the top ten carry 1.5% to 2%. Germline CDR1 reads WSHSY; CDR2 reads SAAADI. The CDR3 loop spans 14 amino acids. After removal of 7 bases from V and 7 bases from J, the junction contained 10 bases not matched to a gene. This clone was seen only once. The V and J genes are TRBV10-2 and TRBJ2-3, with 8 bases identical to TRBD2. This specimen consisted of peripheral blood, obtained on day 0 of AZD1222 vaccination. The source is an adult in good health. CDR3: CASIGRGVVNTQYF. In DNA form, the CDR3 reads TGCGCCAGCATCGGGCGGGGGGTTGTGAATACGCAGTATTTT.